This is a list of T cell receptor beta chains from one sample in a study of early T cells in non-severe SARS-CoV-2 infection. In TCRdb, the 5' RACE reads were re-called with MiXCR into one record per CDR3 protein. The profile shows about 72,000 distinct CDR3 sequences, roughly a tenth of them singletons. Here the sequenced sample was whole blood, taken at baseline. These receptors were obtained from an adult who was a healthcare worker with PCR-confirmed SARS-CoV-2 infection or an uninfected control (not recorded which). Each CDR3 is given with its conserved first and last residue. D genes are given only for firm matches. Expanded clones are given a class, and other clones once, few, many or no size at all.

>TRBJ2-1|TRBV3-1|many|NA
CASSQETWNEQFF
TGTGCCAGCAGCCAAGAGACGTGGAATGAGCAGTTCTTC
>TRBJ1-1|TRBV7-2|NA|TRBD1
CASSSVGGQRHTEAFF
TGTGCCAGCAGCTCAGTGGGGGGACAGAGACACACTGAAGCTTTCTTT
>TRBJ2-3|TRBV18|NA|NA
CASSPPAAGNTQYF
TGTGCCAGCTCACCACCGGCGGCAGGGAATACGCAGTATTTT
>TRBJ2-5|TRBV2|few|NA
CASSEVRGGETQYF
TGTGCCAGCAGTGAAGTGAGGGGAGGAGAGACCCAGTACTTC
>TRBJ2-2|TRBV24-1|many|NA
CATSKQGYGELFF
TGTGCCACCAGTAAACAGGGCTACGGGGAGCTGTTTTTT
>TRBJ2-3|TRBV19|NA|NA
CASSIGQILTDTQYF
TGTGCCAGTAGTATAGGGCAGATCCTCACAGATACGCAGTATTTT
>TRBJ2-3|TRBV13|many|TRBD2
CASSLVRGGRTDTQYF
TGTGCCAGCAGCTTAGTGCGGGGGGGACGCACAGATACGCAGTATTTT
>TRBJ1-5|TRBV19|many|NA
CASSLWRVSNQPQHF
TGTGCCAGTAGTTTGTGGAGGGTTTCGAATCAGCCCCAGCATTTT
>TRBJ1-2|TRBV3-1|NA|TRBD1
CASSPGTGNRGYTF
TGTGCCAGCAGCCCTGGGACAGGGAATAGAGGCTACACCTTC
>TRBJ2-7|TRBV27|few|NA
CASSLSWDNYEQYF
TGTGCCAGCAGTTTATCGTGGGACAACTACGAGCAGTACTTC
>TRBJ1-1|TRBV7-2|NA|TRBD1
CASSTSGGTEAFF
TGTGCCAGCAGCACATCAGGGGGCACTGAAGCTTTCTTT
>TRBJ2-7|TRBV5-5|many|TRBD1
CASRFQPGGGEQYF
TGTGCCAGCAGATTCCAACCAGGGGGCGGCGAGCAGTACTTC
>TRBJ1-1|TRBV5-1|few|NA
CASSLDTEAFF
TGCGCCAGCAGCCTTGACACTGAAGCTTTCTTT
>TRBJ2-7|TRBV9|many|TRBD2
CASSPRRSSGIYEQYF
TGTGCCAGCAGCCCCCGTCGGTCTAGCGGGATTTACGAGCAGTACTTC
>TRBJ1-1|TRBV10-2|NA|NA
CASSLNRNTEAFF
TGCGCCAGCAGTCTCAATCGGAACACTGAAGCTTTCTTT
>TRBJ2-2|TRBV7-6|many|NA
CASSLSTWNTGELFF
TGTGCCAGCAGCTTATCAACATGGAACACCGGGGAGCTGTTTTTT
>TRBJ2-3|TRBV10-3|many|TRBD2
CAIRKVAGKDTQYF
TGTGCCATCAGGAAGGTAGCGGGGAAGGATACGCAGTATTTT
>TRBJ1-2|TRBV20-1|many|NA
CSASIGANYGYTF
TGCAGTGCTAGTATTGGGGCTAACTATGGCTACACCTTC
>TRBJ1-1|TRBV7-4|few|NA
CASSLREYWDTEAFF
TGTGCCAGCAGCTTAAGGGAGTATTGGGACACTGAAGCTTTCTTT
>TRBJ1-1|TRBV11-3|few|NA
CASSFTGTNTEAFF
TGTGCCAGCAGCTTCACCGGTACCAACACTGAAGCTTTCTTT
>TRBJ2-3|TRBV20-1|few|NA
CSTPGLSTDTQYF
TGCAGTACCCCGGGACTTTCCACAGATACGCAGTATTTT
>TRBJ2-7|TRBV7-8|NA|NA
CASSLVVRAEGSYEQYF
TGTGCCAGCAGCTTAGTTGTCCGGGCGGAAGGTAGCTACGAGCAGTACTTC
>TRBJ1-6|TRBV10-3|NA|NA
CAISGTQKGGSPLHF
TGTGCCATCAGTGGGACACAAAAAGGGGGTTCACCCCTCCACTTT
>TRBJ1-2|TRBV10-3|NA|NA
CAISEGQVNYGYTF
TGTGCCATCAGTGAGGGGCAGGTGAACTATGGCTACACCTTC
>TRBJ2-7|TRBV7-3|many|TRBD2
CASSLAGASGPSYEQYF
TGTGCCAGCAGCTTGGCTGGGGCTAGCGGCCCATCCTACGAGCAGTACTTC
>TRBJ2-5|TRBV6-5|NA|TRBD2
CASSRVAGARGETQYF
TGTGCCAGCAGTAGGGTAGCGGGGGCTCGGGGAGAGACCCAGTACTTC
>TRBJ1-1|TRBV27|many|NA
CASSFGLKNTEAFF
TGTGCCAGCAGTTTCGGGCTGAAGAACACTGAAGCTTTCTTT
>TRBJ1-1|TRBV10-3|few|TRBD1
CAISTGVDTEAFF
TGTGCCATCAGTACAGGGGTAGACACTGAAGCTTTCTTT
>TRBJ1-5|TRBV24-1|many|NA
CAVQGGNQPQHF
TGTGCCGTCCAGGGAGGTAATCAGCCCCAGCATTTT
>TRBJ2-1|TRBV7-2|few|NA
CASSLHEEQFF
TGTGCCAGCAGCCTACATGAGGAGCAGTTCTTC
>TRBJ2-7|TRBV6-2/TRBV6-3|NA|NA
CASSRGLGPYEQYF
TGTGCCAGCAGTCGGGGACTCGGACCCTACGAGCAGTACTTC
>TRBJ2-1|TRBV6-2/TRBV6-3|few|NA
CASSYSLRYEQFF
TGTGCCAGCAGTTACTCTCTTCGGTACGAGCAGTTCTTC
>TRBJ2-3|TRBV4-2|few|NA
CASSLLEGEIDTQYF
TGTGCCAGCAGCCTCTTAGAAGGGGAAATAGATACGCAGTATTTT
>TRBJ1-1|TRBV11-3|NA|NA
CASSFSGEAFF
TGTGCCAGCAGCTTTAGCGGTGAAGCTTTCTTT
>TRBJ2-7|TRBV20-1|many|NA
CSALRMTDPYEQYF
TGCAGTGCTTTAAGGATGACAGACCCTTACGAGCAGTACTTC
>TRBJ2-3|TRBV24-1|NA|NA
CATSDSGFTDTQYF
TGTGCCACCAGTGATTCCGGGTTCACAGATACGCAGTATTTT
>TRBJ1-2|TRBV5-1|many|TRBD1
CASSPQTGAKVYGYTF
TGCGCCAGCAGCCCACAGACAGGGGCCAAGGTTTATGGCTACACCTTC
>TRBJ1-4|TRBV27|few|NA
CASALIGGEKLFF
TGTGCCAGCGCCCTTATTGGAGGGGAAAAACTGTTTTTT
>TRBJ2-3|TRBV5-1|many|NA
CASSLATEIYTDTQYF
TGCGCCAGCAGCTTGGCGACAGAAATATACACAGATACGCAGTATTTT
>TRBJ2-3|TRBV13|NA|NA
CASSLFSGRTDTQYF
TGTGCCAGCAGCTTATTTTCAGGGCGCACAGATACGCAGTATTTT
>TRBJ1-3|TRBV20-1|few|TRBD1
CSARDPGGDGNTIYF
TGCAGTGCTAGAGACCCAGGGGGCGACGGAAACACCATATATTTT
>TRBJ1-1|TRBV9|few|NA
CASSVNTGNTEAFF
TGTGCCAGCAGCGTAAACACAGGAAACACTGAAGCTTTCTTT
>TRBJ2-4|TRBV5-4|NA|TRBD1
CASSLGGGNQFQYF
TGTGCCAGCAGCTTGGGAGGGGGCAACCAGTTTCAGTACTTC
>TRBJ1-2|TRBV9|many|NA
CASSVAFSNSYGYTF
TGTGCCAGCAGCGTAGCGTTTTCAAACAGCTATGGCTACACCTTC
>TRBJ2-3|TRBV29-1|NA|NA
CSVELTPGTDTQYF
TGCAGCGTTGAACTCACCCCGGGGACAGATACGCAGTATTTT
>TRBJ2-1|TRBV9|NA|NA
CASSVKGSDEQFF
TGTGCCAGCAGCGTCAAGGGAAGTGACGAGCAGTTCTTC